The sequence of this T cell receptor (beta chain) was determined in a study of T-cell reconstitution after alpha-beta-depleted transplantation in children. The CDR3 totals 13 residues. V gave up 6 bases and J gave up 6 bases; unmatched junction bases: 5. Per germline, CDR1 DFQATT and CDR2 SNEGSKA (reference sequence). Preparing the TCRbeta library involved the use of unique molecular identifiers. TCRdb used MiXCR to reprocess the PCR reads, holding one entry per CDR3 protein. The data hold fewer than 350,000 distinct CDR3 sequences, with more than 9% observed a single time. The sample holds many counts of this clonotype.

The chain couples TRBV20-1 to TRBJ2-1; 10 bases are a match to TRBD1. The sample here was peripheral blood, taken 180 days after TCRalphabeta/CD19-depleted stem cell transplant. This receptor was obtained from a male patient aged 2-9 years who had a stem cell transplant for chronic granulomatous disease, so the T cells may come from the graft donor. Here the CDR3 DNA reads TGCAGTGCGCGGGGACAGGGGAGCAATGAGCAGTTCTTC. Encoded protein: CSARGQGSNEQFF.